The source of this T cell receptor (beta chain) is a study of cytomegalovirus exposure and HLA in healthy donors. The table came from immunoSEQ multiplex PCR; TCRdb's copy has only in-frame clones and leaves some out. The table includes 50,000 or so clones, more than 70% detected once. Of note for this clone: What it binds is not known.

The CDR3 sequence is 16 residues long. J was trimmed by 5 bases and V by 4 bases; bases with no gene match: 10. From germline, CDR1 is SGHTA and CDR2 FQGTGA. Study-level results: TCR clusters originating in the first cohort tended to co-occur in the 100 to 150 validation repertoires, according to a later analysis. Accounts indicate the classifier identified cytomegalovirus status with strong specificity and sensitivity. The listing of 150 to 200 TCR beta chains classed them as cytomegalovirus-associated.

The source of this sequence is a woman under 30 in good health and CMV-seropositive. Sample: PBMCs. This chain joins TRBV7-3 and TRBJ2-1; 8 positions match TRBD2. CDR3 bases: TGTGCCAGCAGCTCTACGCGGGGGGCTGCCAACAATGAGCAGTTCTTC. As protein: CASSSTRGAANNEQFF.